This T cell receptor (beta chain) appears in the sequencing data of a study of CD8+CD57+ T cells in acquired aplastic anemia. The template used for profiling TCR beta VDJ and CDR3 was genomic DNA. TCRdb independently ran MiXCR on the reads; one entry per CDR3 protein. The table has around 200,000 distinct CDR3 sequences, less than 60% seen once. The table lists this clonotype with many counts. Its antigen remains unknown. Selection for sequencing was limited to patients who had shown CD8+CD57+ cell expansion by flow cytometry. Points from the study as a whole: Patients and controls were not found to differ significantly in CD8+ Simpson's diversity. Patients and controls shared under 35 CD8+ CDR3 sequences, which appeared highly expressed in patients and within their immunodominant clones.

This TCR was sampled from a human donor with aplastic anemia. The sequencing input was sorted CD4+, CD8+, or CD8+CD57+ T cells (not recorded which) from PBMCs.

The CDR3 reads CASSLDSISSYEQYF. In DNA form, the CDR3 reads TGTGCCAGCAGCCTTGATTCTATCAGCTCCTACGAGCAGTACTTC. The V and J genes are TRBV7-9 and TRBJ2-7, with unresolved D. The germline V gene encodes CDR1 SEHNR and CDR2 FQNEAQ (reference sequence). This CDR3 has 15 amino acids. V was pared by 5 bases and J by 0 bases, with 14 bases between.